This T cell receptor (beta chain) was profiled in a study of blood T cell repertoires in COVID-19. Some clones are missing from TCRdb's copy, which holds only in-frame ones; the method was immunoSEQ multiplex PCR. Found here are 250,000 to 350,000 clones, roughly nine tenths of them singletons; the top ten hold about 3%. CDR1 and CDR2 from the germline V gene are SNHLY and FYNNEI. The CDR3 has 15 residues. Trimming at V came to 5 bases and at J to 3 bases, leaving 4 bases not matched to a gene. This clone was counted once. The sample consisted of PBMCs or T cells enriched from blood (not recorded which). The TCR originated in a woman in her forties or fifties who had recovered from COVID-19. The J gene is TRBJ1-3, the V gene TRBV2, with TRBD1 matching 10 bases. The CDR3 is CASSRDRGNGNTIYF. Written as DNA, the CDR3 is TGTGCCAGCAGTCGGGACAGGGGTAATGGAAACACCATATATTTT.